The T cell receptor beta chain described here comes from a study of blood T cell repertoires in COVID-19. Study as a whole: Sites in the United States, Italy and Spain provided acute and convalescent COVID-19 samples. PBMCs, B-cell-depleted T cells, or T cells provided the cDNA or gDNA that made up the material.

Method: immunoSEQ multiplex PCR; TCRdb's copy keeps in-frame clones and lacks some. The table shows about 160,000 clones, with over 80% occurring only once. V lost 1 base and J 0 bases, leaving 13 bases between the germline ends. The CDR3 sequence is 17 residues long. The germline gives CDR1 MGHRA, CDR2 YSYEKL. The chain joins TRBV4-1 to TRBJ1-3, with D maybe TRBD1 (6 bases). The source material was peripheral blood. The TCR comes from an elderly man with acute or convalescent COVID-19. The CDR3 DNA is TGCGCCAGCAGCCAAGGCGCAGGGGATGTCTCTGGAAACACCATATATTTT. Amino acids: CASSQGAGDVSGNTIYF.